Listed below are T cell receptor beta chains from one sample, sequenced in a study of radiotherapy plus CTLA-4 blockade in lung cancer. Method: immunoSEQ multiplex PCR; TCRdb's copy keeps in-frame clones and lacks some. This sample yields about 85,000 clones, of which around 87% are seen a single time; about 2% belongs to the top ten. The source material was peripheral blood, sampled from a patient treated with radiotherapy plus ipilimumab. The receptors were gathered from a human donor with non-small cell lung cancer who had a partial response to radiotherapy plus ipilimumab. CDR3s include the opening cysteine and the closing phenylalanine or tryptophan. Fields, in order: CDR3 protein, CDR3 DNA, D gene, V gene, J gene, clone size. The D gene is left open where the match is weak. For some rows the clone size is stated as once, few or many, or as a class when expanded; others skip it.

CDR3: CASSPYSTNEKLFF; DNA: TGTGCCAGCAGCCCCTACTCAACTAATGAAAAACTGTTTTTT; D: .; V: TRBV7-9; J: TRBJ1-4; size: .
CDR3: CASRGTKGSLNEQFF; DNA: TGTGCCAGCAGGGGGACTAAGGGGAGTCTCAATGAGCAGTTCTTC; D: TRBD2; V: TRBV2; J: TRBJ2-1; size: .
CDR3: CASSRGLAGDDEQYF; DNA: TGCGCCAGCAGCAGGGGACTAGCGGGAGACGACGAGCAGTACTTC; D: TRBD2; V: TRBV5-1; J: TRBJ2-7; size: .
CDR3: CASSLAGQGNTGELFF; DNA: TGTGCCAGCAGCCTCGCGGGACAGGGGAACACCGGGGAGCTGTTTTTT; D: TRBD1; V: TRBV7-2; J: TRBJ2-2; size: .
CDR3: CASSRTDFTDTQYF; DNA: TGTGCCAGTAGCAGGACAGACTTTACAGATACGCAGTATTTT; D: .; V: TRBV19; J: TRBJ2-3; size: .
CDR3: CASSQEGNTIYF; DNA: TGTGCCAGCTCACAGGAGGGAAACACCATATATTTT; D: .; V: TRBV18; J: TRBJ1-3; size: few
CDR3: CASSSGYYLVTQYF; DNA: TGTGCCAGCAGCTCCGGGTACTACCTAGTCACCCAGTACTTC; D: .; V: TRBV28; J: TRBJ2-5; size: .
CDR3: CASSLNYNEQFF; DNA: TGTGCCAGCAGCCTAAACTACAATGAGCAGTTCTTC; D: .; V: TRBV7-9; J: TRBJ2-1; size: .
CDR3: CAWSVNRGNEQYF; DNA: TGTGCCTGGAGTGTCAACAGGGGCAACGAGCAGTACTTC; D: TRBD1; V: TRBV30; J: TRBJ2-7; size: .
CDR3: CASSTTGGWNEQFF; DNA: TGTGCCAGCAGTACCACAGGGGGCTGGAATGAGCAGTTCTTC; D: TRBD1; V: TRBV11-3; J: TRBJ2-1; size: .
CDR3: CASSFLEKPGSTF; DNA: TGTGCCAGCAGCTTTTTGGAGAAACCGGGTTCCACATTT; D: .; V: TRBV7-9; J: TRBJ1-3; size: few
CDR3: CASSLNSGNTIYF; DNA: TGTGCTAGCAGCCTTAATTCTGGAAACACCATATATTTT; D: .; V: TRBV7-7; J: TRBJ1-3; size: .
CDR3: CASSYTGKGQPQHF; DNA: TGTGCCAGCAGTTATACAGGGAAGGGTCAGCCCCAGCATTTT; D: .; V: TRBV28; J: TRBJ1-5; size: .
CDR3: CASSPLAGNEQFF; DNA: TGTGCCAGCAGCCCACTAGCGGGCAATGAGCAGTTCTTC; D: TRBD2; V: TRBV7-2; J: TRBJ2-1; size: .
CDR3: CASRVELSYNSPLHF; DNA: TGTGCCAGCAGGGTCGAACTCTCCTATAATTCACCCCTCCACTTT; D: .; V: TRBV28; J: TRBJ1-6; size: .
CDR3: CASSLASGDTGELFF; DNA: TGCGCCAGCAGCTTGGCATCAGGGGATACCGGGGAGCTGTTTTTT; D: .; V: TRBV5-1; J: TRBJ2-2; size: .
CDR3: CASRIPGSLEAFF; DNA: TGTGCCAGCAGGATACCAGGGTCTCTCGAAGCTTTCTTT; D: .; V: TRBV25-1; J: TRBJ1-1; size: .
CDR3: CASSKQGAMNTEAFF; DNA: TGTGCCAGCAGTAAGCAGGGGGCTATGAACACTGAAGCTTTCTTT; D: TRBD1; V: TRBV7-2; J: TRBJ1-1; size: .
CDR3: CSVDGTGLNSSTEAFF; DNA: TGCAGCGTTGACGGGACAGGGCTCAACTCGAGCACTGAAGCTTTCTTT; D: TRBD1; V: TRBV29-1; J: TRBJ1-1; size: .
CDR3: CASRTGTGGLSGQPQHF; DNA: TGTGCCAGTAGGACCGGGACAGGGGGTTTGTCAGGACAGCCCCAGCATTTT; D: TRBD1; V: TRBV19; J: TRBJ1-5; size: .
CDR3: CASSPIRSFDF; DNA: TGTGCCAGCAGCCCCATACGAAGCTTTGACTTT; D: .; V: TRBV9; J: TRBJ1-1; size: few
CDR3: CASSDPRSYNEQFF; DNA: TGTGCCAGCAGTGACCCTCGCTCCTACAATGAGCAGTTCTTC; D: .; V: TRBV25-1; J: TRBJ2-1; size: .
CDR3: CSVVTVNTEAFF; DNA: TGCAGCGTTGTCACAGTGAACACTGAAGCTTTCTTT; D: .; V: TRBV29-1; J: TRBJ1-1; size: .
CDR3: CASSFLDRGNQPQHF; DNA: TGTGCCAGCAGTTTCTTGGACAGGGGGAATCAGCCCCAGCATTTT; D: TRBD1; V: TRBV28; J: TRBJ1-5; size: few
CDR3: CASSLTQGGDTQYF; DNA: TGTGCCAGCAGTTTGACGCAGGGAGGAGATACGCAGTATTTT; D: .; V: TRBV28; J: TRBJ2-3; size: .
CDR3: CASSAPSAGELEQYF; DNA: TGTGCCAGCAGCGCCCCCTCAGCGGGAGAGCTCGAGCAGTACTTC; D: TRBD2; V: TRBV13; J: TRBJ2-7; size: .
CDR3: CASSWGDRVRSGNTIYF; DNA: TGTGCCAGCAGCTGGGGGGACAGGGTTCGTTCTGGAAACACCATATATTTT; D: TRBD1; V: TRBV7-2; J: TRBJ1-3; size: .
CDR3: CATGGLGQPQHF; DNA: TGTGCCACCGGGGGTTTGGGTCAGCCCCAGCATTTT; D: .; V: TRBV28; J: TRBJ1-5; size: .
CDR3: CASSPGLAGGSDTQYF; DNA: TGTGCCAGCAGCCCGGGACTAGCGGGAGGGTCCGATACGCAGTATTTT; D: TRBD2; V: TRBV7-2; J: TRBJ2-3; size: .
CDR3: CASSLEGLTNEKLFF; DNA: TGTGCCAGCAGTTTGGAGGGGTTAACTAATGAAAAACTGTTTTTT; D: .; V: TRBV6-5; J: TRBJ1-4; size: few
CDR3: CASSLPVDTQYF; DNA: TGTGCCAGCAGCCTACCCGTGGATACGCAGTATTTT; D: .; V: TRBV7-2; J: TRBJ2-3; size: .
CDR3: CASSQAGYNEQFF; DNA: TGTGCCAGCAGCCAGGCGGGGTACAATGAGCAGTTCTTC; D: .; V: TRBV7-8; J: TRBJ2-1; size: .
CDR3: CASSTPSGGYEQYF; DNA: TGTGCCAGCAGTACCCCGTCAGGGGGCTACGAGCAGTACTTC; D: TRBD1; V: TRBV6-6; J: TRBJ2-7; size: .
CDR3: CATSRGGRTSSYNEQFF; DNA: TGTGCCACCAGCAGAGGGGGGCGGACGAGCTCCTACAATGAGCAGTTCTTC; D: .; V: TRBV15; J: TRBJ2-1; size: .
CDR3: CASSLTSGSRTQYF; DNA: TGTGCCAGCAGTTTAACTAGCGGCTCGCGGACCCAGTACTTC; D: TRBD2; V: TRBV27; J: TRBJ2-5; size: few
CDR3: CATRRGLDVDTQYF; DNA: TGTGCCACCCGGCGGGGACTAGATGTAGATACGCAGTATTTT; D: TRBD2; V: TRBV10-3; J: TRBJ2-3; size: .
CDR3: CASSLMMGAITEQFF; DNA: TGTGCCAGCAGCTTAATGATGGGAGCTATTACTGAGCAGTTCTTC; D: .; V: TRBV7-8; J: TRBJ2-1; size: .
CDR3: CASLTQPPNSPLHF; DNA: TGTGCCAGCCTAACCCAACCTCCAAATTCACCCCTCCACTTT; D: .; V: TRBV28; J: TRBJ1-6; size: .
CDR3: CASRRTESQPQHF; DNA: TGTGCCAGCCGTCGGACAGAAAGTCAGCCCCAGCATTTT; D: .; V: TRBV2; J: TRBJ1-5; size: .
CDR3: CASSPARLAGQETQYF; DNA: TGTGCCAGCAGCCCTGCTAGGCTAGCGGGCCAAGAGACCCAGTACTTC; D: .; V: TRBV21-1; J: TRBJ2-5; size: once
CDR3: CASSLAARTGGSYEQYF; DNA: TGCGCCAGCAGCTTGGCCGCTAGGACAGGGGGCTCCTACGAGCAGTACTTC; D: TRBD1; V: TRBV5-1; J: TRBJ2-7; size: .
CDR3: CASSLWGQPNTGELFF; DNA: TGTGCCAGCAGTTTATGGGGGCAGCCTAACACCGGGGAGCTGTTTTTT; D: .; V: TRBV28; J: TRBJ2-2; size: .
CDR3: CASSQDPGGSTDTQYF; DNA: TGCGCCAGCAGCCAAGATCCAGGGGGCTCAACAGATACGCAGTATTTT; D: TRBD1; V: TRBV4-1; J: TRBJ2-3; size: .
CDR3: CASSLAQGGQFF; DNA: TGCGCCAGCAGCTTGGCCCAGGGCGGGCAGTTCTTC; D: .; V: TRBV5-1; J: TRBJ2-1; size: .
CDR3: CASSLMGASQPQHF; DNA: TGTGCCAGCAGTTTGATGGGGGCGAGTCAGCCCCAGCATTTT; D: .; V: TRBV28; J: TRBJ1-5; size: .
CDR3: CASSEVLAGNTGELFF; DNA: TGCGCCAGCAGTGAGGTTCTAGCGGGAAACACCGGGGAGCTGTTTTTT; D: TRBD2; V: TRBV10-2; J: TRBJ2-2; size: once
CDR3: CASSISGSQETQYF; DNA: TGTGCCAGTAGTATCTCGGGATCCCAAGAGACCCAGTACTTC; D: .; V: TRBV19; J: TRBJ2-5; size: .
CDR3: CASTTGTGGQPQHF; DNA: TGTGCCAGCACCACTGGGACAGGGGGTCAGCCCCAGCATTTT; D: TRBD1; V: TRBV6-6; J: TRBJ1-5; size: few
CDR3: CASNSAGGGNTEAFF; DNA: TGTGCCAGCAACAGTGCAGGGGGCGGGAACACTGAAGCTTTCTTT; D: TRBD1; V: TRBV28; J: TRBJ1-1; size: .
CDR3: CASSLGGGGSGTEAFF; DNA: TGTGCCAGCAGCTTAGGAGGGGGGGGGTCTGGCACTGAAGCTTTCTTT; D: .; V: TRBV7-9; J: TRBJ1-1; size: once
CDR3: CASGLTGSRYGYTF; DNA: TGTGCCAGCGGGCTCACAGGGTCTCGATATGGCTACACCTTC; D: .; V: TRBV27; J: TRBJ1-2; size: .
CDR3: CASRSGRARFDEQFF; DNA: TGTGCCAGTCGTAGCGGGAGGGCCAGGTTTGATGAGCAGTTCTTC; D: TRBD2; V: TRBV19; J: TRBJ2-1; size: few
CDR3: CASSVEGGRANEQFF; DNA: TGTGCCAGCAGCGTAGAAGGCGGGAGGGCCAATGAGCAGTTCTTC; D: TRBD2; V: TRBV9; J: TRBJ2-1; size: .
CDR3: CASSLDQGSNQPQHF; DNA: TGTGCCAGCAGCTTAGATCAGGGGAGCAATCAGCCCCAGCATTTT; D: .; V: TRBV7-9; J: TRBJ1-5; size: .
CDR3: CASSYAGRTEAFF; DNA: TGTGCCAGCAGTTACGCAGGGAGGACTGAAGCTTTCTTT; D: .; V: TRBV6-6; J: TRBJ1-1; size: .
CDR3: CASTQGRGANVLTF; DNA: TGTGCCAGCACTCAGGGGCGTGGGGCCAACGTCCTGACTTTC; D: .; V: TRBV7-9; J: TRBJ2-6; size: .